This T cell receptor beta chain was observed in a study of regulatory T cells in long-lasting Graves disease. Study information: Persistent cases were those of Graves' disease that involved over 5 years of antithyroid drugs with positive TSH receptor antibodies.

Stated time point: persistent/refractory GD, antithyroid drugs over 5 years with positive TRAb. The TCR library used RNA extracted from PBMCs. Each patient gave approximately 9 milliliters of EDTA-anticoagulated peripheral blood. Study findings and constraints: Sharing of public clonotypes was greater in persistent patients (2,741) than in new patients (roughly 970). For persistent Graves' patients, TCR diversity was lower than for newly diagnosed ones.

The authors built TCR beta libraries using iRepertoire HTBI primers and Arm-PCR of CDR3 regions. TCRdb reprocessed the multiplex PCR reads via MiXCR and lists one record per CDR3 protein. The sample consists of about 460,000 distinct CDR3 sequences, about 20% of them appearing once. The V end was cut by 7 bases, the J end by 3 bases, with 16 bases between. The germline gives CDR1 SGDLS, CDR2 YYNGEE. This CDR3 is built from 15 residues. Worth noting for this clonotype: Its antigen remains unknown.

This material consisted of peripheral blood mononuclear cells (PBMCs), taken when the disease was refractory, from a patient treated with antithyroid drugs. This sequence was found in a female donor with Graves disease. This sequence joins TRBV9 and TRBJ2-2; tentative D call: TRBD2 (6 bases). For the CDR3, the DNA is TGTGCCAGCGGAATACCGCGGGGACACACCGGGGAGCTGTTTTTT. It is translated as CASGIPRGHTGELFF.